The T cell receptor (beta chain) under discussion was sequenced for a study of molecular identifiers for immune sequencing clone quantification. Background on the study: Across replicate runs, RNA obtained from approximately 20,000 or 100,000 naive CD8 cells was divided into five, with four undergoing sequencing. Study-wide results and limits: Identical TCR molecules that share a barcode could lead to an underestimation of highly expanded clone sizes.

Bulk TCR libraries were made with methods that had been previously described and with listed TCR primers. One entry per CDR3 protein, called by TCRdb with MiXCR from the PCR reads. Of 460,000 or so distinct CDR3 sequences in the sample, about a fifth were seen once. Germline CDR1 and CDR2: ENHRY and SYGVKD. The CDR3 runs to 15 residues. Trimming pared 6 bases from V and 0 bases from J, leaving 13 bases between. With regard to this clonotype: Its target is unknown.

The receptor was derived from a human donor in good health. Some libraries in this study had Jurkat cell RNA spiked in. J is TRBJ2-3 and V is TRBV10-3, with unresolved D. Sequenced sample: naive CD8+ T cells from blood, with Jurkat cell RNA spiked in. Subset noted: FACS-sorted CD8+CD4-CCR7+CD45RA+ naive T cells. The CDR3 spells CAISDSDTSTDTQYF. The CDR3 DNA reads TGTGCCATCAGCGACTCAGATACTAGCACAGATACGCAGTATTTT.